This T cell receptor (beta chain) was observed in a study of OX40 agonist ivuxolimab in advanced cancers. About the research overall: Ivuxolimab, an agonistic anti-OX40 (CD134) antibody, was given to patients. A male proportion of 82.7% was recorded, with mean age around 64 years and range 23 to 79.

Samples of blood were obtained at baseline, on cycle 4 day 1, and on cycle 7 day 1. The CDR3 runs to 16 residues. The trim removed 5 bases at V and 9 bases at J, leaving 11 bases unmatched. Germline CDR1 is MDHEN and CDR2 is SYDVKM. Method: immunoSEQ multiplex PCR; TCRdb's copy keeps in-frame clones and lacks some. The sample holds some 48,000 clones, around 80% seen once. The sequencing here drew on CD4+ or CD8+ T cells sorted from blood, taken in a trial of the OX40 agonist ivuxolimab. The origin of this receptor is an adult with an advanced solid tumor such as melanoma, head and neck, liver or kidney cancer. The chain carries TRBV28 and TRBJ2-1; 12 nucleotides match TRBD2. The CDR3 reads CASSPLTSGGSGEQFF. CDR3 nucleotide sequence: TGTGCCAGCAGTCCGCTCACTAGCGGGGGGAGTGGTGAGCAGTTCTTC.